The 8 T cell receptor beta chains listed next were all sequenced from one sample in a study of T cell responses to AZD1222 COVID-19 vaccine. TCRdb keeps only in-frame clones here, not all; method: immunoSEQ multiplex PCR. The sample lists over 50,000 clones, 65% to 85% occurring once. The sample consisted of peripheral blood, taken 28 days after the second AZD1222 dose. These receptors came from an adult who received the AZD1222 COVID-19 vaccine.

The chain links TRBV30 to TRBJ2-2; the D gene could be TRBD1 or TRBD2 (5 bases each). The germline V gene encodes CDR1 GTSNPN and CDR2 SVGIG (reference sequence). This CDR3 has 11 residues. Trimming took off 3 bases at V and 6 bases at J, with 5 bases between the two ends. The CDR3 reads CAWRGAGELFF. CDR3 in DNA: TGTGCCTGGAGGGGGGCCGGGGAGCTGTTTTTT.

The chain joins TRBV6-1 to TRBJ2-7; D gene unclear. V was shortened by 6 bases and J by 6 bases, with 15 bases between the two germline ends. Per the germline V gene, CDR1 is MNHNS and CDR2 is SASEGT. The CDR3 has 13 amino acids. CDR3 sequence: CASSLSTDFEQYF. The CDR3 DNA reads as TGTGCCAGCAGCTTATCGACCGATTTCGAGCAGTACTTC.

V and J are TRBV7-9 and TRBJ1-2; D remains unclear. The ends were cut back, 2 bases at V and 7 bases at J, with 5 bases in the middle. Germline V lookup: CDR1 SEHNR, CDR2 FQNEAQ (reference sequence). The CDR3 runs to 11 residues. CDR3 protein: CASSLYSGYTF. CDR3 bases: TGTGCCAGCAGCTTATACAGTGGCTACACCTTC.

The chain couples TRBV21-1 to TRBJ2-7. TRBV21-1 is a listed pseudogene. CDR3 length: 13 residues. CDR3 sequence: CASSKGSEKWQYF. The CDR3 nucleotides read TGTGCCAGCAGCAAGGGGTCTGAAAAGTGGCAGTACTTC.

The V and J genes are TRBV27 and TRBJ1-2; TRBD1 aligns across 10 bases. Germline V lookup: CDR1 MNHEY, CDR2 SMNVEV (reference sequence). Trimming took 1 base from V and 5 from J; bases not matched to a gene: 7. The CDR3 consists of 16 residues. The CDR3 loop reads CASSLFTPGQGYGYTF. CDR3 coding DNA: TGTGCCAGCAGTTTATTCACTCCGGGACAGGGGTATGGCTACACCTTC.

The chain employs TRBV6-5 and TRBJ1-1, with D possibly being TRBD1 (5 bases). Germline CDR1 and CDR2: MNHEY and SVGAGI. This CDR3 is 15 amino acids long. Trimming pared 5 bases from V and 0 bases from J, leaving 13 bases between. The CDR3 DNA sequence: TGTGCCAGCAGTCCCCAGGGTACCATGAACACTGAAGCTTTCTTT. As protein: CASSPQGTMNTEAFF.

V gene TRBV5-4 combines with J gene TRBJ1-2; D unresolved. The CDR3 contains 13 residues. V lost 3 bases and J lost 4, with 10 bases in between. The germline CDR1 and CDR2 sequences are SGHNT and YYREEE (reference sequence). In DNA form, the CDR3 reads TGTGCCAGCAGCTCCAGCCTTGGCTATGGCTACACCTTC. It translates to CASSSSLGYGYTF.

The chain uses TRBV27 and TRBJ2-7; 9 nucleotides line up with TRBD2. V was pared by 1 base and J by 6 bases, with 7 bases of the junction left unmatched. The CDR3 length is 15 residues. The V gene's germline CDR1 is MNHEY and CDR2 SMNVEV (reference sequence). The CDR3 is CASSLYPSGKAEQYF. In DNA form, the CDR3 reads TGTGCCAGCAGTTTATACCCTAGCGGGAAGGCCGAGCAGTACTTC.